The sequence of this TCR beta chain was determined in a study of T cell responses to AZD1222 COVID-19 vaccine. Study-level background: Second doses that came at about 4 or about 12 weeks were put together. General observations from the study: Regions 160-218 and 743-854 held dominance among vaccine-associated CD4 TCRs, which spanned spike.

V dropped 4 bases and J dropped 7; count of bases not matched to a gene: 11. Germline V gives CDR1 MNHEY, CDR2 SMNVEV (reference sequence). The CDR3 length is 16 residues. The repertoire was sequenced with immunoSEQ multiplex PCR; TCRdb's copy has only in-frame clones and lacks some. The sample lists about 200,000 clones, around nine tenths occurring once. As for this clone: Its antigen is currently unknown.

The V call is TRBV27, the J call TRBJ2-1; 9 bases are a match to TRBD2. Sequenced here: peripheral blood, sampled on day 0 of AZD1222 vaccination. This TCR came from an adult in good health. The CDR3 coding sequence is TGTGCCAGCAGTTACCGCCTTGCGGGGGGGTGGAATGAGCAGTTCTTC. This sequence encodes CASSYRLAGGWNEQFF.